This T cell receptor (beta chain) was sequenced for a study of blood T cell repertoires in COVID-19. On the study more broadly: Sources were T cells, B-cell-depleted T cells, or PBMCs; the material itself was cDNA or gDNA.

This clone ranks as medium-sized. Individuals drawn from 24 US areas were roughly 18 to 89 years old. Participants were placed into cohorts based on the clinical history they reported. Germline assignment: CDR1 SGHDT and CDR2 YYEEEE. V was cut by 3 bases and J by 2 bases, with 11 bases left in between. The CDR3 totals 14 residues. Only in-frame clones appear in the TCRdb table, and some are missing; sequencing was by immunoSEQ multiplex PCR. In the table there are around 110,000 clones, over 80% of which are singletons. The material sequenced was PBMCs or T cells enriched from blood (not recorded which). The TCR originated in a woman in her twenties or thirties who had recovered from COVID-19. The V call is TRBV5-6, the J call TRBJ2-5, with D perhaps matching TRBD1 (5 bases). This CDR3 reads CASSSGRVQETQYF. CDR3 nucleotides: TGTGCCAGCAGCTCAGGCAGGGTACAAGAGACCCAGTACTTC.